This entry lists 23 T cell receptor beta chains sequenced from one sample in a study of CD8+ T cells in alopecia areata. Extracted RNA was reverse transcribed into cDNA, the sequencing template. Clones were read by immunoSEQ multiplex PCR, and TCRdb kept only the in-frame ones, dropping some. Found here are fewer than 8,000 clones, around 50% of them singletons; the top ten hold approximately 13%. The study team obtained lesional scalp punch biopsies and peripheral blood from alopecia areata patients. Specimen: skin, collected at week 0. The receptors derive from a human donor with alopecia areata.

This chain joins TRBV7-2 and TRBJ2-7; D is unresolved. This CDR3 comprises 14 residues. Trimming pared 5 bases from V and 0 bases from J, leaving 11 bases between. Germline V CDR1 and CDR2: SGHTA, FQGNSA. This CDR3 reads CASSPLVLSYEQYF. The CDR3 DNA reads TGTGCCAGCAGCCCGCTCGTCCTCTCCTACGAGCAGTACTTC. Looking up the rest from reference TRBV7-2 and TRBJ2-7 gives the full variable domain: GAGVSQSPSNKVTEKGKDVELRCDPISGHTALYWYRQSLGQGLEFLIYFQGNSAPDKSGLPSDRFSAERTGGSVSTLTIQRTQQEDSAVYLCASSPLVLSYEQYFGPGTRLTVT.

This clone was counted only a few times. V and J are TRBV5-4 and TRBJ2-7; 8 nucleotides line up with TRBD1. CDR1 and CDR2 (germline): SGHNT, YYREEE (reference sequence). V dropped 4 bases and J dropped 6; count of bases not matched to a gene: 6. The CDR3 loop spans 13 amino acids. CDR3 in amino acids: CASSIGQGGEQYF. CDR3 sequence (DNA): TGTGCCAGCAGCATTGGACAGGGCGGCGAGCAGTACTTC.

A remark on this clone: The same CDR3 is also encoded by other DNA sequences in this sample. V is TRBV4-2 and J is TRBJ2-7; D ambiguous. V lost 0 bases, J lost 0 bases, and 12 bases lay in between. Germline-derived CDR1 and CDR2 are LGHNA and YNFKEQ. The CDR3 is 16 amino acids. CDR3 DNA: TGTGCCAGCAGCCAAGATCGGGCCAGCGCCTCCTACGAGCAGTACTTC. The encoded protein is CASSQDRASASYEQYF.

This clone qualifies as large. CDR3 nucleotide sequence: TGTGCCAGCAGCGCGTTTGGGACTAGCCTCTCCGGGGAGCTGTTTTTT. Translated: CASSAFGTSLSGELFF. The chain combines TRBV5-4 with TRBJ2-2; 9 nucleotides line up with TRBD2. Germline V gives CDR1 SGHNT, CDR2 YYREEE (reference sequence). The CDR3 totals 16 residues. V lost 4 bases to trimming and J lost 6 bases; unmatched junction nucleotides: 10.

The J gene is TRBJ1-2, the V gene TRBV9; 11 bases agree with TRBD1. Germline V gives CDR1 SGDLS, CDR2 YYNGEE. The V gene end was trimmed by 4 bases and the J gene end by 6 bases; junction bases not matched to a gene: 2. The CDR3 covers 13 residues. The CDR3 here is CASSRDRGNGYTF. The CDR3 DNA follows: TGTGCCAGCAGCCGGGACAGGGGGAATGGCTACACCTTC. The whole variable domain, remainder taken from reference TRBV9 and TRBJ1-2, is DSGVTQTPKHLITATGQRVTLRCSPRSGDLSVYWYQQSLDQGLQFLIQYYNGEERAKGNILERFSAQQFPDLHSELNLSSLELGDSALYFCASSRDRGNGYTFGSGTRLTVV.

The gene calls are TRBV7-9 and TRBJ1-1, with 10 bases identical to TRBD1. Per germline, CDR1 SEHNR and CDR2 FQNEAQ (reference sequence). The CDR3 totals 17 residues. J was trimmed by 3 bases and V by 4 bases; bases with no gene match: 11. CDR3 in amino acids: CASSYETGGGSDTEAFF. The CDR3 DNA reads as TGTGCCAGCAGCTACGAGACAGGGGGCGGTTCGGACACTGAAGCTTTCTTT.

V gene TRBV9 combines with J gene TRBJ2-7; D not resolved. The CDR3 consists of 14 residues. Germline V gives CDR1 SGDLS, CDR2 YYNGEE. Trimming removed 0 bases from V and 4 bases from J, with 11 bases in between. The CDR3 region has the DNA TGTGCCAGCAGCGTAGAGTCAGGAACGTACGAGCAGTACTTC. It is translated as CASSVESGTYEQYF.

The chain is built from TRBV29-1 and TRBJ1-5, with TRBD1 as a possible D gene (6 bases). Trimming took off 6 bases at V and 2 bases at J, with 14 bases between the two ends. The CDR3 has 14 residues. The germline V gene encodes CDR1 SQVTM and CDR2 ANQGSEA. The CDR3 DNA reads as TGCAGCGTCGAAACAGGGCAGGGCAATCAGCCCCAGCATTTT. This sequence encodes CSVETGQGNQPQHF.

The chain is built from TRBV19 and TRBJ2-7; 10 nucleotides align to TRBD2. Germline loops: CDR1 LNHDA, CDR2 SQIVND (reference sequence). CDR3 length: 15 amino acids. Unmatched junction bases numbered 9, after V lost 6 bases and J lost 4 bases. CDR3 coding DNA: TGTGCCAGTAGCAAAATAGCGGGGGGTCCGTACGAGCAGTACTTC. Translated, it gives CASSKIAGGPYEQYF.

This clone has more than one count but fewer than ten. The chain carries TRBV5-1 and TRBJ2-7; 11 positions agree with TRBD1. In germline, CDR1 is SGHRS, CDR2 YFSETQ. V trimming: 1 base; J trimming: 2 bases; junction bases outside the gene matches: 2. The CDR3 is 15 residues long. The CDR3 spells CASSLLGQGAYEQYF. The CDR3 region has the DNA TGCGCCAGCAGCTTGTTGGGACAGGGGGCCTACGAGCAGTACTTC.

The V and J genes are TRBV4-2 and TRBJ2-2, with 10 positions matching TRBD2. The length of the CDR3 is 18 residues. CDR1 and CDR2 from the germline V gene are LGHNA and YNFKEQ. The V gene end was trimmed by 3 bases and the J gene end by 8 bases; junction bases not matched to a gene: 15. This CDR3 is CASSHIRLAGALVGELFF. CDR3 nucleotide sequence: TGTGCCAGCAGCCATATACGGCTAGCGGGAGCCTTGGTGGGGGAGCTGTTTTTT.

The chain has TRBV2 and TRBJ2-5; 8 positions match TRBD1. The closer fit of TRBJ2-7 to the DNA end suggests the J call may be wrong. This CDR3 is 15 amino acids long. The germline V gene has CDR1 SNHLY and CDR2 FYNNEI. The CDR3 DNA reads TGTGCCAGCAGTCTAAATCGGGACAGGTTCTCCGAGCAGTACTTC. This encodes CASSLNRDRFSEQYF.

The chain couples TRBV14 to TRBJ2-7; 9 bases fit TRBD1. V lost 4 bases and J lost 7; bases outside the gene matches: 14. Germline CDR1 and CDR2: SGHDN and FVKESK. The CDR3 extends over 16 amino acids. The CDR3 DNA reads TGTGCCAGCAGCCCGCCCGGGACAGGGCGTCTTTCGGAGCAGTACTTC. This translates into CASSPPGTGRLSEQYF. Full variable domain (missing parts from reference TRBV14 and TRBJ2-7): EAGVTQFPSHSVIEKGQTVTLRCDPISGHDNLYWYRRVMGKEIKFLLHFVKESKQDESGMPNNRFLAERTGGTYSTLKVQPAELEDSGVYFCASSPPGTGRLSEQYFGPGTRLTVT.

In this sample, this clone turned up a few times. The rearrangement joins TRBV7-3 to TRBJ2-3; TRBD2 matches at 8 bases. The J segment lost 1 base and the V segment lost 4 bases, leaving 7 bases of the junction unmatched. CDR1 and CDR2 (germline): SGHTA, FQGTGA. This CDR3 contains 16 residues. The CDR3 DNA is TGTGCCAGCAGCTCGAGACTAGCGAGTGGCACAGATACGCAGTATTTT. This gives the protein CASSSRLASGTDTQYF.

The chain has TRBV6-5 and TRBJ1-2; D is undetermined. Germline lookup yields CDR1 MNHEY and CDR2 SVGAGI. V lost 0 bases and J 1 base, leaving 9 bases between the germline ends. The CDR3 totals 15 residues. The CDR3 loop reads CASSYSSRVNYGYTF. The DNA for the CDR3 is TGTGCCAGCAGTTACTCGTCGAGGGTTAACTATGGCTACACCTTC.

The chain couples TRBV5-4 to TRBJ2-7, with a weak D call TRBD2 (5 bases). This CDR3 is built from 14 residues. The germline gives CDR1 SGHNT, CDR2 YYREEE (reference sequence). The germline V and J ends were trimmed by 5 bases and 6 bases, with 18 bases remaining between them. The CDR3 sequence is CASSLTGPAGEQYF. DNA for the CDR3: TGTGCCAGCAGTTTAACGGGTCCGGCGGGCGAGCAGTACTTC.

The DNA of the CDR3 is TGTGCCAGCAGTGACCCCACCGATGGGGGCAATCAGCCCCAGCATTTT. It encodes CASSDPTDGGNQPQHF. This chain connects TRBV25-1 to TRBJ1-5; D uncertain. This CDR3 is built from 16 residues. CDR1 is MGHDK and CDR2 is SYGVNS in the germline V gene. V was shortened by 3 bases and J by 2 bases, with 14 bases between the two germline ends.

The CDR3 nucleotides are TGTGCCAGCAGCTTGAAAGGGAACGCGGAGACCCAGTACTTC. Its protein is CASSLKGNAETQYF. The V and J genes are TRBV5-4 and TRBJ2-5; D is undetermined. V was trimmed by 1 base and J by 5 bases, leaving 12 bases between them. Germline V gene lookup returns CDR1 SGHNT and CDR2 YYREEE (reference sequence). This CDR3 region has 14 residues.

Relative to its sample, this clone is medium-sized. The chain combines TRBV6-1 with TRBJ2-2; 10 bases line up with TRBD2. The CDR3 sequence is 14 residues long. From germline, CDR1 is MNHNS and CDR2 SASEGT. V lost 6 bases and J lost 6; bases outside the gene matches: 4. The CDR3 DNA follows: TGTGCCAGCAGAGCGGGAGGGGACGCCGGGGAGCTGTTTTTT. This gives the protein CASRAGGDAGELFF.

The chain couples TRBV5-8 to TRBJ1-3; TRBD1 agrees at 11 bases. The length of the CDR3 is 16 residues. V was pared by 4 bases and J by 0 bases, with 3 bases of the junction left unmatched. Per the germline V gene, CDR1 is SGHTS and CDR2 is YDEGEE. The CDR3 reads CASSIGQGASGNTIYF. The CDR3 DNA sequence: TGTGCCAGCAGCATTGGACAGGGGGCCTCTGGAAACACCATATATTTT.

The gene calls are TRBV27 and TRBJ1-5; D is possibly TRBD1 (5 bases). The germline V gene encodes CDR1 MNHEY and CDR2 SMNVEV (reference sequence). The V end was cut by 8 bases, the J end by 0 bases, with 14 bases between. This CDR3 has 15 residues. This chain's CDR3 is CASSEGAYSNQPQHF. Here the CDR3 DNA reads TGTGCCAGCTCCGAAGGGGCTTATAGCAATCAGCCCCAGCATTTT.

The chain employs TRBV27 and TRBJ2-7; TRBD2 agrees at 11 bases. This CDR3 has 14 residues. The V gene's germline CDR1 is MNHEY and CDR2 SMNVEV (reference sequence). J lost 6 bases, V lost 5 bases, and 6 bases had no gene match. CDR3 amino acids: CASSPSGRLREQYF. CDR3 DNA: TGTGCCAGCAGTCCTAGCGGGAGGCTACGCGAGCAGTACTTC.

V gene TRBV5-8 combines with J gene TRBJ2-2; the match to TRBD1 covers 11 bases. The V and J ends lost 2 bases and 4 bases, in that order; junction bases with no gene match: 4. The CDR3 is made up of 16 amino acids. Germline V gene sequence: CDR1 SGHTS, CDR2 YDEGEE. The CDR3 nucleotides are TGTGCCAGCAGCTTTACCGGGACAGGGGGCACCGGGGAGCTGTTTTTT. As protein: CASSFTGTGGTGELFF.